This entry lists 23 T cell receptor beta chains sequenced from one sample in a study of blood T cell repertoires in COVID-19. Produced via immunoSEQ multiplex PCR; TCRdb's table is partial and in-frame only. The sample yields about 400,000 clones, roughly 86% seen once. The source material was PBMCs or T cells enriched from blood (not recorded which). The receptors derive from a woman between 40 and 50 years old with acute COVID-19.

This clone came up once. The chain combines TRBV14 with TRBJ1-6; D might be TRBD1 (6 bases). In germline, CDR1 is SGHDN, CDR2 FVKESK. This CDR3 contains 17 residues. V gave up 3 bases and J gave up 3 bases, with 15 bases separating them. CDR3 sequence: CASSQGLGQIYNSPLHF. In nucleotides, the CDR3 is TGTGCCAGCAGCCAGGGCCTCGGACAGATCTATAATTCACCCCTCCACTTT. The whole variable domain, filled in from reference TRBV14 and TRBJ1-6, reads EAGVTQFPSHSVIEKGQTVTLRCDPISGHDNLYWYRRVMGKEIKFLLHFVKESKQDESGMPNNRFLAERTGGTYSTLKVQPAELEDSGVYFCASSQGLGQIYNSPLHFGNGTRLTVT.

This rearrangement joins TRBV19 to TRBJ1-2, with D unresolved. The CDR3 contains 12 residues. V was trimmed by 4 bases and J by 0 bases, leaving 3 bases between them. The germline CDR1 and CDR2 sequences are LNHDA and SQIVND (reference sequence). CDR3 DNA sequence: TGTGCCAGTAGTAGAGCTAACTATGGCTACACCTTC. Its protein is CASSRANYGYTF.

This chain links TRBV25-1 with TRBJ1-5, with no clear D. The germline CDR1 and CDR2 sequences are MGHDK and SYGVNS. This CDR3 is built from 13 residues. Trimming pared 6 bases from V and 0 bases from J, leaving 6 bases between. CDR3 protein: CASRRDSNQPQHF. The CDR3 region has the DNA TGTGCCAGCAGGCGGGATAGCAATCAGCCCCAGCATTTT. The variable domain in full, with the rest retrieved from reference TRBV25-1 and TRBJ1-5, is EADIYQTPRYLVIGTGKKITLECSQTMGHDKMYWYQQDPGMELHLIHYSYGVNSTEKGDLSSESTVSRIRTEHFPLTLESARPSHTSQYLCASRRDSNQPQHFGDGTRLSIL.

This chain uses TRBV5-1 with TRBJ2-4; perhaps TRBD2 as D (5 bases). This CDR3 has 13 amino acids. Germline CDR1 is SGHRS and CDR2 is YFSETQ. V lost 4 bases and J 8 bases, leaving 13 bases between the germline ends. CDR3 protein: CASSAHLGDIQYF. CDR3 coding DNA: TGCGCCAGCAGCGCTCATCTGGGAGACATTCAGTACTTC.

The V and J genes are TRBV9 and TRBJ1-4; TRBD1 matches at 9 bases. CDR1 SGDLS and CDR2 YYNGEE come from the germline V gene. V shed 3 bases, J shed 8 bases, and the junction held 5 bases outside the gene matches. The CDR3 covers 14 residues. CDR3 region: CASSAGTGYEKLFF. CDR3 in DNA: TGTGCCAGCAGCGCCGGGACAGGGTACGAAAAACTGTTTTTT.

This clone has a single count. Other DNA sequences within the sample encode an identical CDR3. The chain recombines TRBV12-3 or TRBV12-4 with TRBJ1-2, with D possibly matching TRBD1 (5 bases). The CDR3 extends over 13 amino acids. V was shortened by 3 bases and J by 2 bases, with 7 bases between the two germline ends. DNA of the CDR3: TGTGCCAGCAGTTTTCAGGGAAACTATGGCTACACCTTC. Translation: CASSFQGNYGYTF.

J is TRBJ1-2 and V is TRBV18; the match to TRBD1 covers 8 bases. This CDR3 has 15 residues. Per germline, CDR1 KGHSH and CDR2 LQKENI. The J segment lost 4 bases and the V segment lost 3 bases, leaving 7 bases of the junction unmatched. The CDR3 DNA reads as TGTGCCAGCTCACCCTTGCAGGGGGCTAGCTATGGCTACACCTTC. Translation gives CASSPLQGASYGYTF.

The chain is built from TRBV3-1 (or the pseudogene TRBV3-2) and TRBJ1-1, with 9 bases aligning to TRBD1. J lost 1 base, V lost 4 bases, and 10 bases had no gene match. There are 17 residues in the CDR3. Looked up from germline, CDR1 is LGHDT and CDR2 is YNNKEL (reference sequence). The CDR3 DNA follows: TGTGCCAGCAGCCCTACCCCCCCACAGGGGGCGAACACTGAAGCTTTCTTT. Its translation: CASSPTPPQGANTEAFF.

This chain links TRBV4-1 with TRBJ1-1; the D is unclear. The CDR3 extends over 14 amino acids. Germline CDR1 is MGHRA and CDR2 is YSYEKL. V was shortened by 1 base and J by 5 bases, with 11 bases between the two germline ends. For the CDR3, the DNA is TGCGCCAGCAGCCAAGGTGCGGTTAGAACTGAAGCTTTCTTT. Translating gives CASSQGAVRTEAFF.

This chain connects TRBV19 to TRBJ1-2; tentatively, D is TRBD1 (5 bases). V was trimmed by 3 bases and J by 4 bases, leaving 15 bases between them. This CDR3 is built from 15 residues. Germline V CDR1 and CDR2: LNHDA, SQIVND (reference sequence). The CDR3 sequence: CASSMSWGDGYGYTF. The CDR3 region has the DNA TGTGCCAGTAGTATGTCGTGGGGGGACGGCTATGGCTACACCTTC. Complete variable domain (other parts from reference TRBV19 and TRBJ1-2): DGGITQSPKYLFRKEGQNVTLSCEQNLNHDAMYWYRQDPGQGLRLIYYSQIVNDFQKGDIAEGYSVSREKKESFPLTVTSAQKNPTAFYLCASSMSWGDGYGYTFGSGTRLTVV.

This clone is a singleton in its sample. J is TRBJ1-1 and V is TRBV2; no firm D call. CDR3 size: 14 residues. Trimming removed 5 bases from V and 1 base from J, with 11 bases in between. Germline V gene data show CDR1 as SNHLY and CDR2 as FYNNEI. CDR3 region: CASSPGLGNTEAFF. In DNA, the CDR3 is TGTGCCAGCAGTCCTGGCCTTGGGAACACTGAAGCTTTCTTT. The variable domain in full, completed from reference TRBV2 and TRBJ1-1, reads EPEVTQTPSHQVTQMGQEVILRCVPISNHLYFYWYRQILGQKVEFLVSFYNNEISEKSEIFDDQFSVERPDGSNFTLKIRSTKLEDSAMYFCASSPGLGNTEAFFGQGTRLTVV.

The rearrangement joins TRBV5-1 to TRBJ1-1; D is ambiguous. The V end was cut by 1 base, the J end by 0 bases, with 7 bases between. Germline V gives CDR1 SGHRS, CDR2 YFSETQ. This CDR3 region has 14 residues. CDR3 sequence reads: CASSLRAMNTEAFF. Here the CDR3 DNA reads TGCGCCAGCAGCTTGCGAGCTATGAACACTGAAGCTTTCTTT.

The rearrangement uses TRBV6-5 and TRBJ1-4, with D possibly being TRBD1 (5 bases). The germline V gene encodes CDR1 MNHEY and CDR2 SVGAGI. V was trimmed by 4 bases and J by 6 bases, leaving 9 bases between them. This CDR3 comprises 13 residues. The CDR3 loop reads CASSSAGYEKLFF. The CDR3 DNA reads TGTGCCAGCAGTTCCGCAGGGTATGAAAAACTGTTTTTT.

This clone occurred a few times. The chain uses TRBV18 and TRBJ1-4, with 8 positions matching TRBD1. The ends lost 3 bases at V and 7 bases at J; junction bases unmatched: 4. This CDR3 contains 14 residues. Germline V gene data show CDR1 as KGHSH and CDR2 as LQKENI. CDR3 in DNA: TGTGCCAGCTCACCCGACAGGGGAGGTGAAAAACTGTTTTTT. This sequence encodes CASSPDRGGEKLFF.

V is TRBV12-3 or TRBV12-4 and J is TRBJ1-1, with D possibly matching TRBD1 (6 bases). The CDR3 length is 12 residues. Trimming shortened V by 3 bases and J by 9 bases, and 11 bases separated the two germline ends. CDR3 in amino acids: CASSLDRTKAFF. The CDR3, as DNA: TGTGCCAGCAGTTTGGACAGAACTAAAGCTTTCTTT.

This clone has a single count. The rearrangement links TRBV7-2 to TRBJ1-5; 9 bases line up with TRBD1. Germline trimming cut 5 bases from V and 5 bases from J; bases unmatched to any gene: 7. CDR3 length equals 15 residues. Looked up from germline, CDR1 is SGHTA and CDR2 is FQGNSA. The CDR3 sequence is CASSAGQGWDQPQHF. CDR3 nucleotide sequence: TGTGCCAGCAGCGCCGGACAGGGGTGGGATCAGCCCCAGCATTTT.

The chain joins TRBV9 to TRBJ1-2, with D tentatively TRBD1 (6 bases). Germline CDR1 SGDLS, CDR2 YYNGEE. Trimming removed 2 bases from V and 8 bases from J, with 22 bases in between. This CDR3 has 16 residues. Here the CDR3 DNA reads TGTGCCAGCAGCGTCGTGACTCTGGACAGTACAAGCGGCTACACCTTC. Protein product: CASSVVTLDSTSGYTF.

The gene calls are TRBV3-1 (or the pseudogene TRBV3-2) and TRBJ2-3; tentative D call: TRBD1 (6 bases). The CDR3 has 15 residues. CDR1 and CDR2 (germline): LGHDT, YNNKEL (reference sequence). Trimming pared 6 bases from V and 1 base from J, leaving 14 bases between. The CDR3 loop is CASSDTGWGTDTQYF. The CDR3 region has the DNA TGTGCCAGCAGTGATACAGGGTGGGGCACAGATACGCAGTATTTT.

The chain employs TRBV7-9 and TRBJ1-1; TRBD1 might be the D (6 bases). Trimming removed 3 bases at V and 0 bases at J, with 11 bases between. Germline CDR1 reads SEHNR; CDR2 reads FQNEAQ (reference sequence). The CDR3 runs 15 residues. CDR3 sequence: CASSFNRVLNTEAFF. CDR3 coding DNA: TGTGCCAGCAGCTTCAACAGGGTACTGAACACTGAAGCTTTCTTT.

This rearrangement joins TRBV4-1 to TRBJ1-3; D remains ambiguous. V was trimmed by 2 bases and J by 1 base, leaving 9 bases between them. The CDR3 has 15 amino acids. The germline CDR1 and CDR2 sequences are MGHRA and YSYEKL. The CDR3 is CASSQLKLSGNTIYF. The CDR3 DNA reads TGCGCCAGCAGCCAACTAAAACTTTCTGGAAACACCATATATTTT.

About this clone itself: Other nucleotide sequences in the sample specify the same CDR3. This CDR3 is CASSYAGDTQYF. CDR3 DNA: TGTGCCAGCAGTTACGCGGGCGATACGCAGTATTTT. The chain joins TRBV6-5 to TRBJ2-3; TRBD2 might be the D (5 bases). The CDR3 length is 12 residues. Between the trimmed V and J ends, which lost 2 bases and 6 bases, there was a span of 6 bases. CDR1 and CDR2 (germline): MNHEY, SVGAGI.

The V call is TRBV6-5, the J call TRBJ1-1, with TRBD1 identical over 7 bases. Per the germline V gene, CDR1 is MNHEY and CDR2 is SVGAGI. The V and J ends lost 6 bases and 5 bases, in that order; junction bases with no gene match: 6. This CDR3 has 13 amino acids. The CDR3 is CASRTAGGTEAFF. As DNA, the CDR3 is TGTGCCAGCAGGACGGCAGGGGGAACTGAAGCTTTCTTT.

The chain is built from TRBV19 and TRBJ1-2; D is perhaps TRBD1 (6 bases). Trimming took off 6 bases at V and 4 bases at J, with 12 bases between the two ends. The CDR3 covers 13 residues. The germline V gene has CDR1 LNHDA and CDR2 SQIVND (reference sequence). This CDR3 reads CASRITGFYGYTF. Written as DNA, the CDR3 is TGTGCCAGTAGGATAACAGGGTTCTATGGCTACACCTTC.